These 22 T cell receptor beta chains share one sample of origin, sequenced in a study of blood T cell repertoires in COVID-19. The protocol was immunoSEQ multiplex PCR, while the TCRdb copy is restricted to in-frame clones and leaves out a portion. The profile covers more than 250,000 clones, with approximately 90% appearing a single time and about 6% taken by the ten largest. Input material: peripheral blood. The receptors derive from a woman in her fifties or sixties with COVID-19, enrolled during active disease.

This rearrangement joins TRBV6-5 to TRBJ1-3; tentatively, D is TRBD1 (6 bases). The CDR3 is 16 amino acids. Trimming shortened V by 0 bases and J by 4 bases, and 13 bases separated the two germline ends. CDR1 MNHEY and CDR2 SVGAGI come from the germline V gene. CDR3 region: CASSYSGGGSGNTIYF. The CDR3, as DNA: TGTGCCAGCAGTTACTCGGGGGGGGGCAGCGGAAACACCATATATTTT.

The gene calls are TRBV19 and TRBJ2-1; the match to TRBD1 covers 9 bases. The V segment lost 3 bases and the J segment 7 bases; nucleotides outside the gene matches: 7. Looked up from germline, CDR1 is LNHDA and CDR2 is SQIVND (reference sequence). There are 15 residues in the CDR3. The CDR3 region has the DNA TGTGCCAGTAGTATTTTACAGGGGGCGTTAAATGAGCAGTTCTTC. It encodes CASSILQGALNEQFF.

V is TRBV7-8 and J is TRBJ2-7; 8 nucleotides agree with TRBD2. Per the germline V gene, CDR1 is SGHVS and CDR2 is FQNEAQ. This CDR3 is built from 17 residues. V lost 3 bases and J lost 4; bases outside the gene matches: 14. In DNA form, the CDR3 reads TGTGCCAGCAGCTTCCCCCTCTATAGCGGGACCCCTTACGAGCAGTACTTC. Its protein is CASSFPLYSGTPYEQYF.

The chain joins TRBV5-1 to TRBJ2-1; the match to TRBD1 covers 8 bases. CDR1 and CDR2 from the germline V gene are SGHRS and YFSETQ. V was pared by 0 bases and J by 2 bases, with 4 bases of the junction left unmatched. The CDR3 has 16 amino acids. CDR3 coding DNA: TGCGCCAGCAGCTTGGTCGGGGACAGGCCCTACAATGAGCAGTTCTTC. Translating gives CASSLVGDRPYNEQFF.

The chain employs TRBV19 and TRBJ2-2, with D hard to call. Trimming shortened V by 5 bases and J by 4 bases, and 5 bases separated the two germline ends. Germline V gives CDR1 LNHDA, CDR2 SQIVND (reference sequence). The CDR3 totals 12 residues. Written as DNA, the CDR3 is TGTGCCAGTAGTCAGGTCACCGGGGAGCTGTTTTTT. Amino acid sequence: CASSQVTGELFF. Full variable domain (remainder filled in from reference TRBV19 and TRBJ2-2): DGGITQSPKYLFRKEGQNVTLSCEQNLNHDAMYWYRQDPGQGLRLIYYSQIVNDFQKGDIAEGYSVSREKKESFPLTVTSAQKNPTAFYLCASSQVTGELFFGEGSRLTVL.

This chain connects TRBV28 to TRBJ2-4; no firm D call. V lost 1 base, J lost 10 bases, and 14 bases lay in between. Germline V gene data show CDR1 as MDHEN and CDR2 as SYDVKM. CDR3 length equals 14 residues. DNA of the CDR3: TGTGCCAGCAGTTTATCCTCCGGGTTTGGTATTCAGTACTTC. Its translation is CASSLSSGFGIQYF.

The chain recombines TRBV7-6 with TRBJ2-3; TRBD2 matches 11 bases. Germline V lookup: CDR1 SGHVS, CDR2 FNYEAQ. V dropped 3 bases and J dropped 1; count of bases not matched to a gene: 3. The CDR3 loop spans 16 amino acids. The CDR3 DNA reads TGTGCCAGCAGCTTGATGACTAGCGGGGGCACAGATACGCAGTATTTT. This codes for CASSLMTSGGTDTQYF.

In nucleotides, the CDR3 is TGTGCCAGTAGTATAGGCAGTGACTATGGCTACACCTTC. Its translation: CASSIGSDYGYTF. The rearrangement links TRBV19 to TRBJ1-2; no clear D gene. Trimming stripped 1 base from V and 3 bases from J, with 6 bases between. Per germline, CDR1 LNHDA and CDR2 SQIVND (reference sequence). This CDR3 spans 13 amino acids.

CDR3 in DNA: TGCGCCAGCAGCTTGGAGGGGGCAACTAATGAAAAACTGTTTTTT. Protein: CASSLEGATNEKLFF. The V call is TRBV5-1, the J call TRBJ1-4; TRBD1 is a possible D gene (6 bases). Deletions cut 0 bases from V and 0 bases from J, with 6 bases between. The V gene's germline CDR1 is SGHRS and CDR2 YFSETQ. The CDR3 sequence is 15 residues long.

V usage is TRBV19 and J usage is TRBJ1-3; 7 nucleotides match TRBD1. The CDR3 has 14 amino acids. Germline assignment: CDR1 LNHDA and CDR2 SQIVND (reference sequence). The J segment lost 1 base and the V segment lost 6 bases, leaving 3 bases of the junction unmatched. The CDR3 spells CASSQTGSGNTIYF. The CDR3 DNA reads TGTGCCAGTAGCCAGACAGGGTCTGGAAACACCATATATTTT.

The chain couples TRBV27 to TRBJ1-2, with D unresolved. Trimming left V 2 bases short and J 0 bases short, with 13 bases between. Germline V CDR1 and CDR2: MNHEY, SMNVEV (reference sequence). The CDR3 contains 16 residues. The CDR3 here is CASSLNTVTANYGYTF. CDR3 DNA sequence: TGTGCCAGCAGTTTAAATACGGTCACAGCTAACTATGGCTACACCTTC.

The CDR3 loop reads CASSFSGRSDETQYF. The CDR3 DNA reads as TGTGCCAGCAGTTTCAGCGGGAGAAGTGATGAGACCCAGTACTTC. The rearrangement joins TRBV6-5 to TRBJ2-5, with 8 bases that match TRBD2. Germline CDR1 and CDR2: MNHEY and SVGAGI. V gave up 4 bases and J gave up 5 bases; unmatched junction bases: 9. This CDR3 contains 15 residues.

The V gene is TRBV7-9, the J gene TRBJ2-5, with 10 bases aligning to TRBD2. The V gene's germline CDR1 is SEHNR and CDR2 FQNEAQ (reference sequence). V was pared by 5 bases and J by 0 bases, with 6 bases of the junction left unmatched. The CDR3 is 16 residues long. The CDR3 bases are TGTGCCAGCAGCCCGCGGACTAGCGGCAACCAAGAGACCCAGTACTTC. Protein product: CASSPRTSGNQETQYF.

The V call is TRBV9, the J call TRBJ2-7; 7 bases are shared with TRBD2. CDR3 length: 14 amino acids. Germline V gene sequence: CDR1 SGDLS, CDR2 YYNGEE. Trimming removed 0 bases from V and 3 bases from J; junction bases left unmatched: 3. Here the CDR3 reads CASSVGGSGYEQYF. Written as DNA, the CDR3 is TGTGCCAGCAGCGTAGGCGGGAGTGGCTACGAGCAGTACTTC.

V is TRBV5-1 and J is TRBJ2-1, with 7 bases aligning to TRBD2. V lost 4 bases and J lost 3; bases outside the gene matches: 7. Germline values: CDR1 SGHRS, CDR2 YFSETQ. The CDR3 sequence is 15 residues long. In nucleotides, the CDR3 is TGCGCCAGCAGCATTAGCGGGCTCGGCTACAATGAGCAGTTCTTC. This encodes CASSISGLGYNEQFF. Full variable domain (remainder filled in from reference TRBV5-1 and TRBJ2-1): KAGVTQTPRYLIKTRGQQVTLSCSPISGHRSVSWYQQTPGQGLQFLFEYFSETQRNKGNFPGRFSGRQFSNSRSEMNVSTLELGDSALYLCASSISGLGYNEQFFGPGTRLTVL.

The J gene is TRBJ1-2, the V gene TRBV10-2, with 9 nucleotides matching TRBD1. The J segment lost 4 bases and the V segment lost 5 bases, leaving 8 bases of the junction unmatched. The CDR3 sequence is 15 residues long. Germline V CDR1 and CDR2: WSHSY, SAAADI. The CDR3: CASSKGQGWGYGYTF. In DNA form, the CDR3 reads TGCGCCAGCAGTAAGGGACAGGGTTGGGGCTATGGCTACACCTTC.

This chain joins TRBV10-2 and TRBJ2-7; 10 bases are a match to TRBD2. The V and J ends lost 6 bases and 3 bases, in that order; junction bases with no gene match: 5. CDR3 size: 14 residues. Germline CDR1 WSHSY, CDR2 SAAADI. CDR3 sequence reads: CASREREGLYEQYF. The DNA of the CDR3 is TGCGCCAGCAGAGAGCGGGAGGGCCTCTACGAGCAGTACTTC.

The chain combines TRBV11-3 with TRBJ2-5; 10 bases are a match to TRBD2. Germline V gene data show CDR1 as SGHNT and CDR2 as YENEEA. V was clipped by 2 bases and J by 4 bases; unmatched bases: 1. This CDR3 has 14 residues. The CDR3 region has the DNA TGTGCCAGCAGCTTACTAGCGGGAGCAGAGACCCAGTACTTC. This gives the protein CASSLLAGAETQYF.

This clone was counted between two and nine times. This sequence joins TRBV11-3 and TRBJ1-5; no definite D call. The germline V gene encodes CDR1 SGHNT and CDR2 YENEEA. This CDR3 is 10 amino acids long. V lost 11 bases and J lost 0, with 2 bases in between. This chain's CDR3 is CAHSNQPQHF. Written as DNA, the CDR3 is TGTGCCCATAGCAATCAGCCCCAGCATTTT.

This sequence joins TRBV5-4 and TRBJ1-2; D gene uncertain. The CDR3 contains 17 residues. Trimming removed 4 bases from V and 5 bases from J, with 24 bases in between. CDR1 is SGHNT and CDR2 is YYREEE in the germline V gene (reference sequence). This CDR3 is CASSLPGPPSPLYGYTF. In DNA form, the CDR3 reads TGTGCCAGCAGCCTACCGGGTCCTCCTTCGCCCTTGTATGGCTACACCTTC.

V usage is TRBV5-8 and J usage is TRBJ1-5; TRBD1 matches at 7 bases. V trimming: 4 bases; J trimming: 0 bases; junction bases outside the gene matches: 4. CDR3 size: 15 residues. The V gene's germline CDR1 is SGHTS and CDR2 YDEGEE. CDR3 amino acids: CASSPGQLSNQPQHF. The CDR3 DNA follows: TGTGCCAGCAGCCCGGGACAGCTTAGCAATCAGCCCCAGCATTTT.

The V gene is TRBV7-8, the J gene TRBJ2-7, with 10 bases that match TRBD2. Trimming took 1 base from V and 4 from J; bases not matched to a gene: 10. The CDR3 sequence is 17 residues long. CDR1 and CDR2 (germline): SGHVS, FQNEAQ. CDR3 amino acids: CASSLGGSSGSKYEQYF. The CDR3 region has the DNA TGTGCCAGCAGCTTAGGTGGGTCTAGCGGGAGCAAGTACGAGCAGTACTTC.